This T cell receptor (beta chain) came from a study of shared clonotypes between healthy human individuals. Turning to the study itself: The cohort had two women and a few men, ages 18 to 49.

Overall study findings and caveats: The sole specimen, blood, was sampled, and tissue repertoires likely differ. Larger estimated richness was generally recorded for naive subsets relative to memory subsets. Despite large depth, sorted-subset datasets appeared incompletely sequenced.

The J segment lost 2 bases and the V segment lost 0 bases, leaving 4 bases of the junction unmatched. The germline V gene encodes CDR1 SQVTM and CDR2 ANQGSEA. This CDR3 is built from 15 residues. A note on this clone: The antigen remains unidentified.

Method: immunoSEQ multiplex PCR; TCRdb's copy keeps in-frame clones and lacks some. The sample holds around 2.1 million clones; roughly 91% are singletons and the top ten take around 1.7%. Naive CD8 populations comprised CD45RO-negative cells positively selected for CCR7, excluding terminally differentiated effector memory CD45RA+ cells. The sample comprised naive CD8+ T cells from PBMCs. V is TRBV29-1 and J is TRBJ2-7; TRBD2 matches at 10 bases. The origin of this receptor is a man younger than 30 in good health. Some clones in this sample may be carry-over from other donors' samples. This CDR3 reads CSVEESLAGTYEQYF. CDR3 sequence (DNA): TGCAGCGTTGAAGAATCACTAGCGGGAACCTACGAGCAGTACTTC.